This T cell receptor (beta chain) was documented in a study of blood T cells in healthy people across ages. The total RNA that was extracted per sample amounted to at least 5.5 micrograms. Findings of the study overall: Unknown donor CMV status possibly confounded expanded clonotype changes. Estimated diversity across one million T cells was deemed an underestimate.

The table lists this clonotype with a count of one. Its cognate antigen is unknown. The germline gives CDR1 DFQATT, CDR2 SNEGSKA (reference sequence). This CDR3 is built from 16 residues. Trimming shortened V by 0 bases and J by 9 bases, and 21 bases separated the two germline ends. PCR was performed a second time for roughly 7 to 11 cycles using a sample-barcoded 5' primer and a J-beta primer mix. Each of the cDNA molecules was tagged by a template-switch adaptor with 12 random nucleotides. A single record per CDR3 protein comes from TCRdb applying MiXCR to the 5' RACE reads. The top ten hold over 20% of the sample, which has almost 800,000 distinct CDR3 sequences, roughly 60% seen once.

V gene TRBV20-1 combines with J gene TRBJ2-1; D gene unclear. The receptor comes from a man aged 25-45 years in good health. The sequenced sample consisted of blood. CDR3 loop: CSARDPRSSFSGEQFF. In DNA, the CDR3 is TGCAGTGCTAGAGACCCCCGGAGTAGTTTCTCTGGTGAGCAGTTCTTC.